This TCR beta chain appears in the sequencing data of a study of blood T cell repertoires in COVID-19. Overall study context: Sites across the United States, Italy and Spain contributed samples from acute and convalescent COVID-19. Nucleic acid was either cDNA or gDNA, and it came from T cells, B-cell-depleted T cells, or PBMCs.

This CDR3 region has 15 residues. CDR1 is MDHEN, CDR2 SYDVKM, per germline. The V end lost 5 bases, the J end lost 10 bases, and 18 bases lay between the germline ends. Using immunoSEQ multiplex PCR, the repertoire was profiled, and TCRdb retains in-frame clones only, with some absent. The sample lists 200,000 to 250,000 clones; approximately 80% were seen once. Specimen: peripheral blood. The source of this sequence is a human donor in a cohort sampled during active COVID-19. The chain uses TRBV28 and TRBJ1-6, with a weak D call TRBD1 (6 bases). As DNA, the CDR3 is TGTGCCAGCAGTGCGGGCTACAGGGTGGGCTCACCCCTCCACTTT. Translation: CASSAGYRVGSPLHF.